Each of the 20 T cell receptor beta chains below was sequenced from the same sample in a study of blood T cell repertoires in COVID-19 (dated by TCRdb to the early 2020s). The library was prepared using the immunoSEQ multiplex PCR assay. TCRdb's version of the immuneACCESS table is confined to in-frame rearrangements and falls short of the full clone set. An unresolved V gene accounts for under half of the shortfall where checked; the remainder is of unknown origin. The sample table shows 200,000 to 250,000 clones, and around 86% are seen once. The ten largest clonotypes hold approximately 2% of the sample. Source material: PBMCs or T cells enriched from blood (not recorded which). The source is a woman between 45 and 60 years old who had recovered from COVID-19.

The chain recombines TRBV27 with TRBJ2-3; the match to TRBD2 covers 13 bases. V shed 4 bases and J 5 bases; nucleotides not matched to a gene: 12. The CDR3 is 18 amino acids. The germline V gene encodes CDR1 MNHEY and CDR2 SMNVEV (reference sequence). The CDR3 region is CASSSPGLAGSYRDTQYF. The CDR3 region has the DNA TGTGCCAGCAGTTCCCCGGGACTAGCGGGATCCTATCGAGATACGCAGTATTTT.

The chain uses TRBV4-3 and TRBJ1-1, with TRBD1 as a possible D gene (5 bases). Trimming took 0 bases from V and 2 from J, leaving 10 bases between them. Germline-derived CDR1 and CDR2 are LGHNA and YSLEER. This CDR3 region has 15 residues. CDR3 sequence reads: CASSQDQGYNTEAFF. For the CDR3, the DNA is TGCGCCAGCAGCCAAGACCAGGGATACAACACTGAAGCTTTCTTT.

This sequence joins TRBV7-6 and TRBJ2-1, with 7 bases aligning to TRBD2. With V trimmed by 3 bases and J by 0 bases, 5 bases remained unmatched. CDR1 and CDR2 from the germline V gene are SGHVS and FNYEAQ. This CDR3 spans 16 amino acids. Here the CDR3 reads CASSFRLAASYNEQFF. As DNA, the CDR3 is TGTGCCAGCAGCTTCCGTCTAGCGGCCTCCTACAATGAGCAGTTCTTC.

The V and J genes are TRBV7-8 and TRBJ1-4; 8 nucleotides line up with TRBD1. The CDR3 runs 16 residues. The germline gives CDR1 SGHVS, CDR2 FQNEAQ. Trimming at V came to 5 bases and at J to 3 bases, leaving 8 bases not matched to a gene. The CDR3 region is CASSQPGQVSNEKLFF. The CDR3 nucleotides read TGTGCCAGCAGCCAACCGGGACAGGTTTCTAATGAAAAACTGTTTTTT.

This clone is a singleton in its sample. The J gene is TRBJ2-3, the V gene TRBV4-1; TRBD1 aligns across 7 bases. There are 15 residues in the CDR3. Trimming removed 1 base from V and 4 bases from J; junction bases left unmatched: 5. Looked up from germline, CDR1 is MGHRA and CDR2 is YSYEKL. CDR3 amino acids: CASSQGGQRPDTQYF. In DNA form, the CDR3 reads TGCGCCAGCAGCCAAGGGGGACAGCGCCCAGATACGCAGTATTTT.

In DNA, the CDR3 is TGCGCCAGCAATTTAGCGGGGACGGCTATCGAGCAGTACTTC. Its protein is CASNLAGTAIEQYF. This chain links TRBV10-2 with TRBJ2-7; 8 bases line up with TRBD2. From germline, CDR1 is WSHSY and CDR2 SAAADI. The CDR3 spans 14 residues. V trimming: 7 bases; J trimming: 6 bases; junction bases outside the gene matches: 11.

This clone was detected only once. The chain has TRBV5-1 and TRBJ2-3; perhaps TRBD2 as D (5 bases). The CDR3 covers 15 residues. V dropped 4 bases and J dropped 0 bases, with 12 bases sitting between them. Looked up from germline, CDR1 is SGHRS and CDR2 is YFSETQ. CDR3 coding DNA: TGCGCCAGCAGCGAGGGTGGTACTAGCACAGATACGCAGTATTTT. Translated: CASSEGGTSTDTQYF.

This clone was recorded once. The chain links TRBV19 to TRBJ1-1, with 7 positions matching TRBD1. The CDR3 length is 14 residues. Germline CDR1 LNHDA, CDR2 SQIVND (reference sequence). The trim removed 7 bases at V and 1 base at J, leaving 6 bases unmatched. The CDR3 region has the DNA TGTGCCAGTAATCAGGGGGGAGCGAACACTGAAGCTTTCTTT. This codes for CASNQGGANTEAFF.

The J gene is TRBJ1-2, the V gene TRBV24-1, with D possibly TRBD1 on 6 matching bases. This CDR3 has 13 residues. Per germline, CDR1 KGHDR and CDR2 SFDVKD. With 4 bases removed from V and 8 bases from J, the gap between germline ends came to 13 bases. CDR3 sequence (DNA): TGTGCCACCAGTGACCCACAGGGCTGGGGCTACACCTTC. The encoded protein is CATSDPQGWGYTF.

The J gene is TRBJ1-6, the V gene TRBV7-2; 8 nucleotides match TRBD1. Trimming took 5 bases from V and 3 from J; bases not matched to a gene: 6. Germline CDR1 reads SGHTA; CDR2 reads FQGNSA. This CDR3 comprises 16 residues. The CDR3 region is CASSRRTGYYNSPLHF. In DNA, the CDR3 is TGTGCCAGCAGCCGTAGGACAGGGTACTATAATTCACCCCTCCACTTT.

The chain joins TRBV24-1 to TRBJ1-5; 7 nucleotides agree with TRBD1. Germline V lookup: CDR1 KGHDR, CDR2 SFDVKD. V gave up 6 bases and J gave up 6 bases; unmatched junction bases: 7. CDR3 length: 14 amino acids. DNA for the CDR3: TGTGCCACCAGTAAGACAGGGAATGGTCAGCCCCAGCATTTT. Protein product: CATSKTGNGQPQHF.

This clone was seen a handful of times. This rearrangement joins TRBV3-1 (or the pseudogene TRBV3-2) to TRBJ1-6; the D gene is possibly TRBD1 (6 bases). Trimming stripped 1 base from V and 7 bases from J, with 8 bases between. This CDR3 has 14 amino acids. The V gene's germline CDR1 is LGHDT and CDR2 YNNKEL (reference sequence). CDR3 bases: TGTGCCAGCAGCCAAGGGACAGAAAATTCACCCCTCCACTTT. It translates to CASSQGTENSPLHF.

Here the CDR3 DNA reads TGTGCCAGTAGTAAACCGGGACAGGGGACCGATACGCAGTATTTT. It is translated as CASSKPGQGTDTQYF. This chain connects TRBV19 to TRBJ2-3; TRBD1 agrees at 10 bases. V lost 4 bases to trimming and J lost 6 bases; unmatched junction nucleotides: 7. Germline CDR1 LNHDA, CDR2 SQIVND (reference sequence). The CDR3 covers 15 residues.

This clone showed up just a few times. For the CDR3, the DNA is TGTGCCAGCAATCGTACAGGGATTTGCACCGGGGAGCTGTTTTTT. This codes for CASNRTGICTGELFF. The chain uses TRBV25-1 and TRBJ2-2; D is perhaps TRBD1 (6 bases). The V end lost 7 bases, the J end lost 4 bases, and 16 bases lay between the germline ends. This CDR3 has 15 amino acids. CDR1 is MGHDK, CDR2 SYGVNS, per germline. Variable domain in full (rest from reference TRBV25-1 and TRBJ2-2): EADIYQTPRYLVIGTGKKITLECSQTMGHDKMYWYQQDPGMELHLIHYSYGVNSTEKGDLSSESTVSRIRTEHFPLTLESARPSHTSQYLCASNRTGICTGELFFGEGSRLTVL.

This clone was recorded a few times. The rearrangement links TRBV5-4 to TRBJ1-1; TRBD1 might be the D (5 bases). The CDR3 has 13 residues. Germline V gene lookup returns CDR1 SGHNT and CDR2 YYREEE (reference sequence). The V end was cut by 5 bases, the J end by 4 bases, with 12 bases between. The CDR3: CASSRGWGTEAFF. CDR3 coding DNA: TGTGCCAGCAGTCGGGGGTGGGGCACTGAAGCTTTCTTT.

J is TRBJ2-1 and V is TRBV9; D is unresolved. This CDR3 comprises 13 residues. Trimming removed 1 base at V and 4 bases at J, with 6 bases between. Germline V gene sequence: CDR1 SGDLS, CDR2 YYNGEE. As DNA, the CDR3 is TGTGCCAGCAGCGTATCCCTATACAATGAGCAGTTCTTC. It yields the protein CASSVSLYNEQFF.

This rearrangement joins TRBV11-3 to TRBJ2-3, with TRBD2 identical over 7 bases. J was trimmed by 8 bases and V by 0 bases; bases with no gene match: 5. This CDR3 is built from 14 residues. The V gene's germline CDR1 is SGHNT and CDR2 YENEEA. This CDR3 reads CASSLEAGWGTQYF. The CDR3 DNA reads TGTGCCAGCAGCTTAGAAGCGGGGTGGGGTACGCAGTATTTT.

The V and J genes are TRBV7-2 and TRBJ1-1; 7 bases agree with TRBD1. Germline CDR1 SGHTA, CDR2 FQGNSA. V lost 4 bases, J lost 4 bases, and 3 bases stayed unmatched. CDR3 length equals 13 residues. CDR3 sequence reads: CASSYRGGTEAFF. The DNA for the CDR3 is TGTGCCAGCAGCTACAGGGGAGGCACTGAAGCTTTCTTT.

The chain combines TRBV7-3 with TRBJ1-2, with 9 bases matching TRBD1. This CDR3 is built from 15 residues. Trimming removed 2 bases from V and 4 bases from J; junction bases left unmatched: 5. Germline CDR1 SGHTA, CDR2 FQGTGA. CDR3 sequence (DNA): TGTGCCAGCAGCTTAGACTCGGGACAGGGCTATGGCTACACCTTC. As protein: CASSLDSGQGYGYTF.

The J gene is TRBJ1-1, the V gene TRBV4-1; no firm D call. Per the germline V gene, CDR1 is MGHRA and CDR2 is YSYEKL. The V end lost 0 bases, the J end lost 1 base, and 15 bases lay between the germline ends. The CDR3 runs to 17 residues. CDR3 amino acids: CASSQDLVRQPNTEAFF. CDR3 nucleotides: TGCGCCAGCAGCCAAGATCTTGTCAGGCAGCCGAACACTGAAGCTTTCTTT.